The 6 T cell receptor beta chains below come from one sample, sequenced in a study of blood T cell repertoires in COVID-19. TCRdb keeps only in-frame clones here, not all; method: immunoSEQ multiplex PCR. The sample carries about 150,000 clones, about 85% recorded once. The sequenced sample was peripheral blood. The receptors shown here come from a man in his sixties with COVID-19, enrolled during active disease.

This rearrangement joins TRBV30 to TRBJ1-2, with D hard to call. CDR3 size: 12 residues. In germline, CDR1 is GTSNPN, CDR2 SVGIG (reference sequence). Deletions cut 2 bases from V and 7 bases from J, with 11 bases between. CDR3 bases: TGTGCCTGGAGTCGCCCTACCGGTGGCTACACCTTC. Translating gives CAWSRPTGGYTF.

The J gene is TRBJ1-5, the V gene TRBV2; no clear D gene. V lost 3 bases to trimming and J lost 4 bases, with 10 bases between them. The CDR3 is 14 residues long. From germline, CDR1 is SNHLY and CDR2 FYNNEI. The CDR3 loop is CASSDSIGNQPQHF. DNA for the CDR3: TGTGCCAGCAGTGATAGTATCGGGAATCAGCCCCAGCATTTT.

The chain's CDR3 is CATSRDRTSGGAKTQYF. For the CDR3, the DNA is TGTGCCACCAGCAGAGATAGGACTAGCGGGGGGGCCAAGACCCAGTACTTC. The chain uses TRBV15 and TRBJ2-5, with TRBD2 matching 15 bases. Germline-derived CDR1 and CDR2 are LNHNV and YYDKDF (reference sequence). The CDR3 sequence is 17 residues long. Trimming removed 0 bases from V and 6 bases from J; junction bases left unmatched: 5. The full variable domain, rest sourced from reference TRBV15 and TRBJ2-5, is DAMVIQNPRYQVTQFGKPVTLSCSQTLNHNVMYWYQQKSSQAPKLLFHYYDKDFNNEADTPDNFQSRRPNTSFCFLDIRSPGLGDTAMYLCATSRDRTSGGAKTQYFGPGTRLLVL.

The genes are TRBV9 and TRBJ2-5, with D possibly TRBD1 on 6 matching bases. Germline V CDR1 and CDR2: SGDLS, YYNGEE. CDR3 length equals 15 residues. Between the trimmed V and J ends, which lost 0 bases and 4 bases, there was a span of 13 bases. CDR3: CASSVVWGLGETQYF. The CDR3 region has the DNA TGTGCCAGCAGCGTAGTTTGGGGGCTGGGAGAGACCCAGTACTTC.

This chain links TRBV14 with TRBJ2-7; 9 nucleotides match TRBD1. Germline V gene sequence: CDR1 SGHDN, CDR2 FVKESK. The CDR3 has 13 amino acids. Losses at the gene ends were 6 bases for V and 5 bases for J; bases not matched to a gene: 5. The CDR3 bases are TGTGCCAGCAGACGGACAGGGGCTGACGAGCAGTACTTC. Translation gives CASRRTGADEQYF.

The chain carries TRBV7-2 and TRBJ1-5; 9 bases map to TRBD1. Per the germline V gene, CDR1 is SGHTA and CDR2 is FQGNSA. The CDR3 runs 14 residues. V shed 5 bases and J 2 bases; nucleotides not matched to a gene: 1. CDR3 DNA: TGTGCCAGCAGCCGGACAGGGGGCAATCAGCCCCAGCATTTT. Translated: CASSRTGGNQPQHF.